This note documents a single T cell receptor beta chain sequence. The sample belongs to a study of blood T cell repertoires in COVID-19. Background on the study: Sources were T cells, B-cell-depleted T cells, or PBMCs; the material itself was cDNA or gDNA.

Repertoires were generated with immunoSEQ multiplex PCR, while TCRdb's copy carries only in-frame clones and drops some. The sample lists just over 250,000 clones, over 80% occurring once. The Seattle patients, enrolled during active infection, were followed longitudinally. Trimming took 9 bases from V and 4 from J, leaving 9 bases between them. The CDR3 contains 11 residues. Germline CDR1 LNHDA, CDR2 SQIVND (reference sequence). Sequencing was carried out using peripheral blood. This TCR derives from a woman aged 70-85 years with COVID-19, enrolled during active disease. This chain uses TRBV19 with TRBJ1-2; D call uncertain. The CDR3 reads CASGGSYGYTF. In DNA form, the CDR3 reads TGTGCCAGCGGAGGGTCCTATGGCTACACCTTC.